This entry describes one T cell receptor (beta chain). The antigen is undetermined. These data belong to a study of PD-1 blockade in classical Hodgkin lymphoma. The overall study: Intravenous nivolumab at 3 mg/kg was given to patients every 2 weeks. Overall study results and limits: Some patients began nivolumab under 1 year after ASCT. These patients were excluded from later analyses.

The CDR3 spans 13 residues. Germline CDR1 MDHEN, CDR2 SYDVKM. V was shortened by 6 bases and J by 2 bases, with 10 bases between the two germline ends. Generated by immunoSEQ multiplex PCR, the TCRdb table keeps only in-frame clones and is missing some. The sample carries 100,000 or so clones, about nine tenths recorded once. Time point of the sample: cycle 4 day 1 (C4D1), after five to seven weeks of nivolumab. Each patient's relapse followed autologous stem cell transplantation, and brentuximab vedotin exposure varied. This material consisted of peripheral blood mononuclear cells (PBMCs), taken before the fourth cycle of nivolumab. The chain has TRBV28 and TRBJ2-5; the D is unclear. This TCR was recovered from a human donor with classical Hodgkin lymphoma. The CDR3 coding sequence is TGTGCCAGCAGCCGGAAGGATCAAGAGACCCAGTACTTC. Translating gives CASSRKDQETQYF.